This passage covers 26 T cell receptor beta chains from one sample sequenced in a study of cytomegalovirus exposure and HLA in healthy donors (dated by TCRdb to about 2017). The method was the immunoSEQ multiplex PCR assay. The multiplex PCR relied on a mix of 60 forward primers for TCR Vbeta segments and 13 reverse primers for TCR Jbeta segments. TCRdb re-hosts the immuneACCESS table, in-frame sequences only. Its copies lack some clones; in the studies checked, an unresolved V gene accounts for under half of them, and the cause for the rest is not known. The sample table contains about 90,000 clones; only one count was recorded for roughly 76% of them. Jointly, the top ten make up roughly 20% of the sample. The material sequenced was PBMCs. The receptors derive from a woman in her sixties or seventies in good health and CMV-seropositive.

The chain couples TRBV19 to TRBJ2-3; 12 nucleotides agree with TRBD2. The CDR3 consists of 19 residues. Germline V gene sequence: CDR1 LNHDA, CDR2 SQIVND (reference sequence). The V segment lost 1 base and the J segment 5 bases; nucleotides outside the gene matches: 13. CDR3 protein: CASSIGLAGGPWVGDTQYF. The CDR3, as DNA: TGTGCCAGTAGTATAGGCCTAGCGGGAGGGCCGTGGGTTGGAGATACGCAGTATTTT.

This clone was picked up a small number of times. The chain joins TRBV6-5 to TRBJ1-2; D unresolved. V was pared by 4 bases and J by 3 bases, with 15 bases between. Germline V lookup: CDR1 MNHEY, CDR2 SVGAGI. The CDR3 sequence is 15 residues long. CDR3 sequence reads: CASSSSGFLHYGYTF. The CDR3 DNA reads TGTGCCAGCAGTTCCAGCGGGTTCCTTCACTATGGCTACACCTTC.

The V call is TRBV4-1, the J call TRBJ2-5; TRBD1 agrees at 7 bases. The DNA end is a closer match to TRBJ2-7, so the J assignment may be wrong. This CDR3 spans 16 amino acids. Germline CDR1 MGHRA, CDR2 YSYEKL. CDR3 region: CASSLGVGTVIYEQYF. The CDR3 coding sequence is TGCGCCAGCAGCCTCGGGGTAGGGACAGTAATCTACGAGCAGTACTTC.

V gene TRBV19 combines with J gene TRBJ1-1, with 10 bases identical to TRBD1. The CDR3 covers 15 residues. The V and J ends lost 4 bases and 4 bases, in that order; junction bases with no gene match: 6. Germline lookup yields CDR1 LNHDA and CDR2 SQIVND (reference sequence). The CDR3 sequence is CASSTWTGGITEAFF. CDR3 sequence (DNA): TGTGCCAGTAGTACGTGGACAGGGGGAATCACTGAAGCTTTCTTT.

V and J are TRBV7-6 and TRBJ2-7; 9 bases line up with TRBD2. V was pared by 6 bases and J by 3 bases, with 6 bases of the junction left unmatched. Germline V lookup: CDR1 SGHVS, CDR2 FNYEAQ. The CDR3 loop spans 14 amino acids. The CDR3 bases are TGTGCCAGCAGTCTTTCGACTAGCGGCTACGAGCAGTACTTC. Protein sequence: CASSLSTSGYEQYF.

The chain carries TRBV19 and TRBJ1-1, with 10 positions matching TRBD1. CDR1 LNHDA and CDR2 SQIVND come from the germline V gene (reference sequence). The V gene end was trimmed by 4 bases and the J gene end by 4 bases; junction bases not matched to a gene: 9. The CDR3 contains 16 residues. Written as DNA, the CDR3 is TGTGCCAGTAGTAAGACGCCGGGACAGGGGATCACTGAAGCTTTCTTT. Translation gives CASSKTPGQGITEAFF. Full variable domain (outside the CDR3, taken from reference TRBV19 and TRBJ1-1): DGGITQSPKYLFRKEGQNVTLSCEQNLNHDAMYWYRQDPGQGLRLIYYSQIVNDFQKGDIAEGYSVSREKKESFPLTVTSAQKNPTAFYLCASSKTPGQGITEAFFGQGTRLTVV.

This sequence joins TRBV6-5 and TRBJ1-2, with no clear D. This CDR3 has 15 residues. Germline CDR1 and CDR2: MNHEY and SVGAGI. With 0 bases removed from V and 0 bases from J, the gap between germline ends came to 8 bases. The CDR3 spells CASSYSAAANYGYTF. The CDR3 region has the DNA TGTGCCAGCAGTTACTCGGCGGCAGCTAACTATGGCTACACCTTC.

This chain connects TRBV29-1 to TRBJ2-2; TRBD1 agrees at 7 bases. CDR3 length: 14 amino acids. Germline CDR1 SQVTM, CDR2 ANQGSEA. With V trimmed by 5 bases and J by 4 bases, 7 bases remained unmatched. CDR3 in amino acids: CSVYNPGGTGELFF. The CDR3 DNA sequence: TGCAGCGTTTACAATCCAGGGGGCACCGGGGAGCTGTTTTTT.

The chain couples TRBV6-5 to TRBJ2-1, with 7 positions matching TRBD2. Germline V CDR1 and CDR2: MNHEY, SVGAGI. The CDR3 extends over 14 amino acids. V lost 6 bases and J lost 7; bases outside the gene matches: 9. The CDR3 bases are TGTGCCAGCAGCTTGGGGGAGGGCCGGAATGAGCAGTTCTTC. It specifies CASSLGEGRNEQFF.

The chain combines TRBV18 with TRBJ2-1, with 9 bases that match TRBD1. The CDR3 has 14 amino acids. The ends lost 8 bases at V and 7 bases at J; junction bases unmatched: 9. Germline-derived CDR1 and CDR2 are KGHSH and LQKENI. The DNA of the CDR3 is TGTGCCAGCAGTCACAGGGGGCAGCGTAATGAGCAGTTCTTC. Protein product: CASSHRGQRNEQFF.

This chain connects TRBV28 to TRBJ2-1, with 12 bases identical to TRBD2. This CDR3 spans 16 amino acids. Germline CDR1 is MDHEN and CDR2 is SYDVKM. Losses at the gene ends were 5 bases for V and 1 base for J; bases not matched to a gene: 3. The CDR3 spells CASSPSGRGSYNEQFF. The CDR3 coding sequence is TGTGCCAGCAGTCCTAGCGGGAGGGGATCCTACAATGAGCAGTTCTTC.

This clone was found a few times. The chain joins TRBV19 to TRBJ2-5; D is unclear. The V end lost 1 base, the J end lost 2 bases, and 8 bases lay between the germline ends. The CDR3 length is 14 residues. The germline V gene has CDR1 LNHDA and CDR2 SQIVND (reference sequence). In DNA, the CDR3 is TGTGCCAGTAGTATAGTGGGCCAACAAGAGACCCAGTACTTC. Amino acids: CASSIVGQQETQYF.

The chain's CDR3 is CAIRDRASTDTQYF. The CDR3 coding sequence is TGTGCCATCAGGGACAGGGCCAGCACAGATACGCAGTATTTT. The gene calls are TRBV10-3 and TRBJ2-3; the match to TRBD1 covers 8 bases. Trimming cost V 6 bases and J 0 bases; bases outside gene matches: 2. The CDR3 has 14 residues. CDR1 and CDR2 (germline): ENHRY, SYGVKD.

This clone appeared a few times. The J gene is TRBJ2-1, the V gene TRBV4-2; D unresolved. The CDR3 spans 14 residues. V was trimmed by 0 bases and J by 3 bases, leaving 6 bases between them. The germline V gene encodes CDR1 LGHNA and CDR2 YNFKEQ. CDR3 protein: CASSQDSFYNEQFF. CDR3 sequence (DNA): TGTGCCAGCAGCCAAGATTCCTTCTACAATGAGCAGTTCTTC.

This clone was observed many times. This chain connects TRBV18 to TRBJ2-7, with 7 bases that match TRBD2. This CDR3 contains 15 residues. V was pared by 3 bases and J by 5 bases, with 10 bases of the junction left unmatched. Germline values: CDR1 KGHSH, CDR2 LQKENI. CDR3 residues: CASSPGRAASNEQYF. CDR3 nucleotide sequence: TGTGCCAGCTCACCGGGGAGGGCTGCTTCGAACGAGCAGTACTTC.

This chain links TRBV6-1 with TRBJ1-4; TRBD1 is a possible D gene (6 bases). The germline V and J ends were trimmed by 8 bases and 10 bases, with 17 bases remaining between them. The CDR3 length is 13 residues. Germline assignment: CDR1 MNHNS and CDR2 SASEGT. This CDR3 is CASLDRVGGKLFF. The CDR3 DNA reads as TGTGCCAGCCTGGACAGAGTGGGCGGAAAACTGTTTTTT.

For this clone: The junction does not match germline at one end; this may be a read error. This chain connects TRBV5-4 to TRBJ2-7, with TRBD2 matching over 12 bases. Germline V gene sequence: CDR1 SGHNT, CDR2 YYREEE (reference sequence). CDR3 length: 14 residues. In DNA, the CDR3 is TGTGCCAGCAGCCTAGCGGGAGGGTATGACGAGCGGTACTTC. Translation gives CASSLAGGYDERYF. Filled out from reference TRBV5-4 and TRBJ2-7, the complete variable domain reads ETGVTQSPTHLIKTRGQQVTLRCSSQSGHNTVSWYQQALGQGPQFIFQYYREEENGRGNFPPRFSGLQFPNYSSELNVNALELDDSALYLCASSLAGGYDERYFGPGTRLTVT.

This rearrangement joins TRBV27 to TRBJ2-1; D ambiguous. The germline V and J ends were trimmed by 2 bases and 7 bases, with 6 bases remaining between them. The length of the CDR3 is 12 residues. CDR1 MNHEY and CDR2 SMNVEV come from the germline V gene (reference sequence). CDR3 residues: CASSLRENEQFF. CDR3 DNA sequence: TGTGCCAGCAGTTTAAGAGAGAATGAGCAGTTCTTC.

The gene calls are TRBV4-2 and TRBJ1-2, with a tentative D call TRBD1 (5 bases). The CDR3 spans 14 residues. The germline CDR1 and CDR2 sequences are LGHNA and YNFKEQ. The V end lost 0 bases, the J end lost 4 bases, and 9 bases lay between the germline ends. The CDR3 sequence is CASSQERGPYGYTF. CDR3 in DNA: TGTGCCAGCAGCCAAGAAAGGGGCCCCTATGGCTACACCTTC.

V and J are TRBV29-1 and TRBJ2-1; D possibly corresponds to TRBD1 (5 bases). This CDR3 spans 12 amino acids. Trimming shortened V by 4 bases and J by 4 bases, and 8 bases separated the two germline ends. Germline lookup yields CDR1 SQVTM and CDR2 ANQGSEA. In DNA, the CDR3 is TGCAGCGTTGGTCAGGGTTACAATGAGCAGTTCTTC. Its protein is CSVGQGYNEQFF.

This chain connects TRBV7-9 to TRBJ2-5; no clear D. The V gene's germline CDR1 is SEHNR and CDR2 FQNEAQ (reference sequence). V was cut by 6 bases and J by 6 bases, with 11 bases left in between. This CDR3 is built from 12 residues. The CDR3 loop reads CASSLTSQTQYF. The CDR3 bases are TGTGCCAGCAGTCTTACGAGTCAGACCCAGTACTTC.

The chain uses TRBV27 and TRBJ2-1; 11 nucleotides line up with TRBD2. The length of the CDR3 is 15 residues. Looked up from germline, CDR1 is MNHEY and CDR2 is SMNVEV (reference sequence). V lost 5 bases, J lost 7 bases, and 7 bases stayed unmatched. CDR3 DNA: TGTGCCAGCAGTCCGGGACTAGCGGTACGGAATGAGCAGTTCTTC. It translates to CASSPGLAVRNEQFF.

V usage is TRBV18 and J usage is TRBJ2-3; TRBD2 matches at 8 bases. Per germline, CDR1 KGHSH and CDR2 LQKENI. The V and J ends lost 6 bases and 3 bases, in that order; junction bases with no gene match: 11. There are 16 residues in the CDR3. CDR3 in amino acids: CASSPVPGGVTDTQYF. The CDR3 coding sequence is TGTGCCAGCTCGCCGGTACCGGGAGGGGTAACAGATACGCAGTATTTT.

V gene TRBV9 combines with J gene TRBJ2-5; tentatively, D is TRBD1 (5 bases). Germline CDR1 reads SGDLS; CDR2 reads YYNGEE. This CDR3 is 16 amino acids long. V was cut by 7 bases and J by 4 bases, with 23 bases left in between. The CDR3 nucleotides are TGTGCCAGCTCCTCCACCGGGCAGGGCTGGCGAGAGACCCAGTACTTC. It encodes CASSSTGQGWRETQYF.

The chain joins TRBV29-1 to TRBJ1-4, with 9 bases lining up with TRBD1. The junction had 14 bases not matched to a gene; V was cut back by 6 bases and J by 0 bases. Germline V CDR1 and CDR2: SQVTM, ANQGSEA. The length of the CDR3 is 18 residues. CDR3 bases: TGCAGCGTCGATGAACCCGGACAGGGGATTGCAACTAATGAAAAACTGTTTTTT. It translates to CSVDEPGQGIATNEKLFF. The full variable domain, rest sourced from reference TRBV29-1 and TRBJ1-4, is SAVISQKPSRDICQRGTSLTIQCQVDSQVTMMFWYRQQPGQSLTLIATANQGSEATYESGFVIDKFPISRPNLTFSTLTVSNMSPEDSSIYLCSVDEPGQGIATNEKLFFGSGTQLSVL.

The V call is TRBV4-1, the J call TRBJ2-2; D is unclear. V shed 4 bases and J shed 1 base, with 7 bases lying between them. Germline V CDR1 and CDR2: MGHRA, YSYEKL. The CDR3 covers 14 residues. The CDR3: CASSPNKNTGELFF. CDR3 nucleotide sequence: TGCGCCAGCAGCCCCAACAAGAACACCGGGGAGCTGTTTTTT.